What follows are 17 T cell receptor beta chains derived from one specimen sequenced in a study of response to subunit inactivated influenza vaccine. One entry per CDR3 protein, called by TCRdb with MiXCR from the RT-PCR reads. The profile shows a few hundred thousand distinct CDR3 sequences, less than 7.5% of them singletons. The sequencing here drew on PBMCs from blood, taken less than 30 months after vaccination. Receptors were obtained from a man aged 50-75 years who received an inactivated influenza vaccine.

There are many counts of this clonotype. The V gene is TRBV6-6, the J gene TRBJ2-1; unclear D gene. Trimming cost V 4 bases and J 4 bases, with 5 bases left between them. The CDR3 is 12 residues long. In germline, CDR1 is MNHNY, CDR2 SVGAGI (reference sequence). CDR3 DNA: TGTGCCAGCAGTTCCGGTTACAATGAGCAGTTCTTC. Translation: CASSSGYNEQFF.

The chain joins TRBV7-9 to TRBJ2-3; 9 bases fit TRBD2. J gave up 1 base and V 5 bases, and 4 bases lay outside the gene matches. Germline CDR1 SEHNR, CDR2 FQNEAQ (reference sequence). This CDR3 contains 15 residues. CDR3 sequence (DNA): TGTGCCAGCAGCCCTGTAGCGGGAGGCACAGATACGCAGTATTTT. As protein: CASSPVAGGTDTQYF.

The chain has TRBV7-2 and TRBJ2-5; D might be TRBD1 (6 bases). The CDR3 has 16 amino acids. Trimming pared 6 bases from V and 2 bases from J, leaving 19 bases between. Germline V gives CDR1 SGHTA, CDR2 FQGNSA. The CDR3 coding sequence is TGTGCCAGCAGGCCTCAGGGGTTCCAATTTCAAGAGACCCAGTACTTC. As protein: CASRPQGFQFQETQYF.

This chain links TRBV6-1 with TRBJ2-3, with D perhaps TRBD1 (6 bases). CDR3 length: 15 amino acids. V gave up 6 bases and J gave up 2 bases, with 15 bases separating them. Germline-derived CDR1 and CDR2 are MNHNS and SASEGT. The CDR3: CASRAGTQLTDTQYF. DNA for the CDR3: TGTGCCAGCAGGGCCGGGACACAACTCACAGATACGCAGTATTTT.

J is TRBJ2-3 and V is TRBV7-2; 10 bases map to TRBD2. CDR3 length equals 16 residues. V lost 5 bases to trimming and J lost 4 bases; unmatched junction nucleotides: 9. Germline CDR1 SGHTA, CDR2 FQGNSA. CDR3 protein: CASSNQGLAGADTQYF. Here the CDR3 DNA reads TGTGCCAGCAGCAACCAGGGGCTAGCGGGGGCAGATACGCAGTATTTT.

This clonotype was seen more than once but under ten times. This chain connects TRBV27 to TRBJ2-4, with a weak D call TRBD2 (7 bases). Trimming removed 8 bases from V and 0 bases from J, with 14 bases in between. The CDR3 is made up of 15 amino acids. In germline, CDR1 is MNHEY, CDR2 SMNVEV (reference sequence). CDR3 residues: CASGRGAAAKNIQYF. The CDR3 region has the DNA TGTGCCAGCGGACGGGGGGCTGCAGCCAAAAACATTCAGTACTTC.

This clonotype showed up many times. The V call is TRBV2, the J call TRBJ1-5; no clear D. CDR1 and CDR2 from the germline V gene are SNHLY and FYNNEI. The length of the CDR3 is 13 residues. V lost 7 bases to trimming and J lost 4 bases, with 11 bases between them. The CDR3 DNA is TGTGCCAGCACCCGGGGTCCTAATCAGCCCCAGCATTTT. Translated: CASTRGPNQPQHF.

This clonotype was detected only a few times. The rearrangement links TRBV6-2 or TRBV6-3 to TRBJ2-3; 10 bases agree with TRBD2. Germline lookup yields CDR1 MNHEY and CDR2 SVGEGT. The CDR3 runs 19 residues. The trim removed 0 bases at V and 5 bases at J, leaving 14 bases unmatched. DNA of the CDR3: TGTGCCAGCAGTTACTCGATACTCTCTACTAGCGGGACGAAAGATACGCAGTATTTT. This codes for CASSYSILSTSGTKDTQYF.

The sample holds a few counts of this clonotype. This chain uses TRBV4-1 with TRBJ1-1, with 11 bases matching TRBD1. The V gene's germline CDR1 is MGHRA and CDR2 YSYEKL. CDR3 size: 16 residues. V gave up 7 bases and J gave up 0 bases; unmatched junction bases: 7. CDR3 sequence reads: CASTIGQGALNTEAFF. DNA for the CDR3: TGCGCCAGCACCATAGGACAGGGGGCCTTGAACACTGAAGCTTTCTTT.

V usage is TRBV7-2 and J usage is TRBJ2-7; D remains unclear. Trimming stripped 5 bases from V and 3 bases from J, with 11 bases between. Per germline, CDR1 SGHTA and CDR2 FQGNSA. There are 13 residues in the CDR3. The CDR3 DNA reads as TGTGCCAGCAGCATTACACGGAGCTACGAGCAGTACTTC. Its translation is CASSITRSYEQYF.

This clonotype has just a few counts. Written as DNA, the CDR3 is TGCGCCAGCAGCCGGGAAACAGGGGGCTCCACCTACGAGCAGTACTTC. Protein product: CASSRETGGSTYEQYF. The chain is built from TRBV5-1 and TRBJ2-7, with TRBD1 matching over 9 bases. The germline CDR1 and CDR2 sequences are SGHRS and YFSETQ. V was clipped by 4 bases and J by 2 bases; unmatched bases: 10. The CDR3 is 16 residues long.

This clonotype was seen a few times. CDR3 amino acids: CASSLTGFNSPLHF. CDR3 DNA sequence: TGCGCCAGCAGCTTGACAGGGTTTAATTCACCCCTCCACTTT. The chain links TRBV5-1 to TRBJ1-6, with a possible D match to TRBD1 (6 bases). Per germline, CDR1 SGHRS and CDR2 YFSETQ. V shed 1 base and J shed 6 bases, with 8 bases lying between them. The CDR3 extends over 14 amino acids.

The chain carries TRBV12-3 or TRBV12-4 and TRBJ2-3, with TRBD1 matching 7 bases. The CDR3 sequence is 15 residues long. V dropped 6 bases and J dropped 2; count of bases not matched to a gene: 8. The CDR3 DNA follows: TGTGCCAGCAGCGTGGGACAGATAAACACAGATACGCAGTATTTT. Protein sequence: CASSVGQINTDTQYF.

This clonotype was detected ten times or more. CDR3 sequence reads: CASSLTGGTYNSPLHF. In nucleotides, the CDR3 is TGTGCCAGCAGTTTGACCGGGGGGACCTATAATTCACCCCTCCACTTT. The V and J genes are TRBV27 and TRBJ1-6; D may be TRBD1 (5 bases). Germline V lookup: CDR1 MNHEY, CDR2 SMNVEV (reference sequence). Deletions cut 3 bases from V and 2 bases from J, with 11 bases between. This CDR3 spans 16 amino acids.

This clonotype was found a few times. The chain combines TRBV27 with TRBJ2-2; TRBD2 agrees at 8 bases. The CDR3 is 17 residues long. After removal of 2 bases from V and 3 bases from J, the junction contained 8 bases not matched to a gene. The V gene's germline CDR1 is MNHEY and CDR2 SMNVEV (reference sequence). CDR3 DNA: TGTGCCAGCAGTTTAGTTGTCAGCGGGAGCTACACCGGGGAGCTGTTTTTT. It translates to CASSLVVSGSYTGELFF.

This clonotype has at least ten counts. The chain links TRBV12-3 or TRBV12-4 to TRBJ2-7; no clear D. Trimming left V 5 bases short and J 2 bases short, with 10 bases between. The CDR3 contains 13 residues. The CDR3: CASSPTWAYEQYF. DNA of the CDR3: TGTGCCAGCAGTCCGACCTGGGCCTACGAGCAGTACTTC.

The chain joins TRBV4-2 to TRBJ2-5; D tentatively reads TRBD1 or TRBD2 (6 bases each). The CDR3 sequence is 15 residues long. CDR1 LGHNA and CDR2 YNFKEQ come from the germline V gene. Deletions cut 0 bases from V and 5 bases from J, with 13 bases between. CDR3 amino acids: CASSQDTRGRETQYF. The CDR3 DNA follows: TGTGCCAGCAGCCAAGATACTCGGGGGCGGGAGACCCAGTACTTC.